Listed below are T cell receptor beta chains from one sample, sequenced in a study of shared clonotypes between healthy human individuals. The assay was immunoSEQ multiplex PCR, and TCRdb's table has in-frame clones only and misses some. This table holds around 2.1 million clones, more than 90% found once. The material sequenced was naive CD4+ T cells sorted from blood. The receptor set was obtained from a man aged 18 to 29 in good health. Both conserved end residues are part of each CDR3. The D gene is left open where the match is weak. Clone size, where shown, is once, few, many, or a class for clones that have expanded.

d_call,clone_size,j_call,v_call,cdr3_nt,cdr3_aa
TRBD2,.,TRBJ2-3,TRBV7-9,TGTGCCAGCAGCCCAGGGTTAGCGGGAGGGCCGAGGACAGATACGCAGTATTTT,CASSPGLAGGPRTDTQYF
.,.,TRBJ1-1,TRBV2,TGTGCCAGCAGTGGGCAGGGTCCGAACACTGAAGCTTTCTTT,CASSGQGPNTEAFF
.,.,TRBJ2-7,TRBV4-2,TGTGCCAGCAGCGCCCAACGCTCTTCGGTACTCCAGGAGCAGTACTTC,CASSAQRSSVLQEQYF
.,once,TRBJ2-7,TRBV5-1,TGCGCCAGCAGCTTGGGGGGGAAGAATTCCGAGCAGTACTTC,CASSLGGKNSEQYF
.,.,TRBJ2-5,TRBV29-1,TGCAGCGTTGAAGAGGTCGTTTTATATCCGGATACCCAGTACTTC,CSVEEVVLYPDTQYF
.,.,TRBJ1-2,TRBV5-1,TGCGCCAGCAGCTTTCTTATGGGGTCTTCAGGCTACACCTTC,CASSFLMGSSGYTF
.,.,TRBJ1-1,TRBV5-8,TGTGCCAGCAGCTTGACGGTGATGAACACTGAAGCTTTCTTT,CASSLTVMNTEAFF
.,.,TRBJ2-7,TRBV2,TGTGCCAGCAGAGCTGACGGGGGCTACGAGCAGTACTTC,CASRADGGYEQYF
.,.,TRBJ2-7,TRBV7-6,TGTGCCAGCAGCTTATACCGGGGCTCCTACGAGCAGTACTTC,CASSLYRGSYEQYF
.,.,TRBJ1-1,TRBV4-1,TGCGCCAGCAGCCCCGGGCATCAGGGACTCCCTGAAGCTTTCTTT,CASSPGHQGLPEAFF
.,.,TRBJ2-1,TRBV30,TGTGCCTGGAGATTTTATTGGGGGCAAAATGAGCAGTTCTTC,CAWRFYWGQNEQFF
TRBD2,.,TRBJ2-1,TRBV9,TGTGCCAGCAGCCGTATTGCTGGACTAGCGGGAGTTGAGCAGTTCTTC,CASSRIAGLAGVEQFF
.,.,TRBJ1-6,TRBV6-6,TGTGCCAGCGAGAGTGCCCCGCCCCGGTCACCCCTCCACTTT,CASESAPPRSPLHF
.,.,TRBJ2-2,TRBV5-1,TGCGCCAGCAGCTTGGAGGCAGGGAACACCGGGGAGCTGTTTTTT,CASSLEAGNTGELFF
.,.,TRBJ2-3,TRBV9,TGTGCCAGCAGCGTAGGGGCAGGGGCCACAGATACGCAGTATTTT,CASSVGAGATDTQYF
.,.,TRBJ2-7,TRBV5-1,TGCGCCAGCAGCTCCGGACAGCCTCCCTACGAGCAGTACTTC,CASSSGQPPYEQYF
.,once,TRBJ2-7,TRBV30,TGTGCCTGGGGACTAACCTTAGGCGAGCAGTACTTC,CAWGLTLGEQYF
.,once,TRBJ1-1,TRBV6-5,TGTGCCAGCAGTTACGGAGGTAACAGGGTTGAAGCTTTCTTT,CASSYGGNRVEAFF